Each of the 26 T cell receptor beta chains below was sequenced from the same sample in a study of graft-versus-host responses after intestinal transplantation. Antigens of these TCRs are unknown. Produced via immunoSEQ multiplex PCR; TCRdb's table is partial and in-frame only. The data contain some 70,000 clones, around 86% of them singletons. The sequencing here drew on unstimulated CD8+ T cells sorted from spleen or lymph node cells, taken before transplant. The receptors originated from a human donor who was the organ donor for an intestinal transplant.

This clone was observed once. The chain carries TRBV11-2 and TRBJ2-1; a possible D gene is TRBD2 (7 bases). The CDR3 has 16 amino acids. The germline gives CDR1 SGHAT, CDR2 FQNNGV. Trimming stripped 1 base from V and 2 bases from J, with 12 bases between. The CDR3 bases are TGTGCCAGCAGCTTAGGAACGGGGGGCCCCTACAATGAGCAGTTCTTC. The encoded protein is CASSLGTGGPYNEQFF.

The rearrangement joins TRBV5-6 to TRBJ2-5; D not certain. Germline CDR1 and CDR2: SGHDT and YYEEEE. V shed 0 bases and J shed 4 bases, with 1 base lying between them. This CDR3 contains 11 residues. The CDR3, as DNA: TGTGCCAGCAGCTTGGTAGAGACCCAGTACTTC. It encodes CASSLVETQYF.

The chain combines TRBV7-8 with TRBJ1-5; D remains unclear. Per the germline V gene, CDR1 is SGHVS and CDR2 is FQNEAQ. V gave up 0 bases and J gave up 13 bases, with 7 bases separating them. The CDR3 has 11 amino acids. Here the CDR3 reads CASSLAFWQHF. CDR3 DNA: TGTGCCAGCAGCTTAGCCTTTTGGCAGCATTTT.

The gene calls are TRBV9 and TRBJ1-6; the match to TRBD1 covers 10 bases. In germline, CDR1 is SGDLS, CDR2 YYNGEE. The CDR3 loop spans 15 amino acids. V shed 3 bases and J 8 bases; nucleotides not matched to a gene: 5. The CDR3 reads CASSDDRGLDSPLHF. The CDR3 DNA reads TGTGCCAGCAGCGACGACAGGGGGCTGGATTCACCCCTCCACTTT.

The count of this clone is one. The rearrangement uses TRBV7-6 and TRBJ2-7; a weak D match, TRBD2 (6 bases). Germline V gene sequence: CDR1 SGHVS, CDR2 FNYEAQ. The CDR3 runs 13 residues. The V end lost 3 bases, the J end lost 3 bases, and 9 bases lay between the germline ends. CDR3 sequence: CASSLEGGYEQYF. The CDR3 coding sequence is TGTGCCAGCAGCTTGGAGGGAGGCTACGAGCAGTACTTC.

The V gene is TRBV13, the J gene TRBJ1-1; D remains unclear. This CDR3 comprises 14 residues. Germline loops: CDR1 PRHDT, CDR2 FYEKMQ (reference sequence). The V and J ends lost 1 base and 0 bases respectively, with 6 bases between them. The CDR3 here is CASSLDSVNTEAFF. DNA for the CDR3: TGTGCCAGCAGCTTAGACTCAGTGAACACTGAAGCTTTCTTT.

The chain links TRBV7-9 to TRBJ2-2; TRBD1 matches 7 bases. V was clipped by 4 bases and J by 1 base; unmatched bases: 3. This CDR3 comprises 15 residues. The germline V gene encodes CDR1 SEHNR and CDR2 FQNEAQ (reference sequence). CDR3 nucleotides: TGTGCCAGCAGCTCGGGACAGCTGAACACCGGGGAGCTGTTTTTT. It is translated as CASSSGQLNTGELFF.

The chain uses TRBV7-6 and TRBJ1-3; D may be TRBD1 (5 bases). The ends were cut back, 5 bases at V and 1 base at J, with 15 bases in the middle. CDR1 SGHVS and CDR2 FNYEAQ come from the germline V gene. The CDR3 spans 16 residues. The CDR3 coding sequence is TGTGCCAGCAGCCGGGACGGAGATTTTTCTGGAAACACCATATATTTT. This encodes CASSRDGDFSGNTIYF. The entire variable domain, with the rest obtained from reference TRBV7-6 and TRBJ1-3, is as follows: GAGVSQSPRYKVTKRGQDVALRCDPISGHVSLYWYRQALGQGPEFLTYFNYEAQQDKSGLPNDRFSAERPEGSISTLTIQRTEQRDSAMYRCASSRDGDFSGNTIYFGEGSWLTVV.

The chain is built from TRBV9 and TRBJ2-1; D not resolved. The CDR3 sequence is 12 residues long. CDR1 and CDR2 (germline): SGDLS, YYNGEE. V lost 0 bases and J 8 bases, leaving 6 bases between the germline ends. CDR3 coding DNA: TGTGCCAGCAGCGTAGTGAACGATGAGCAGTTCTTC. This translates into CASSVVNDEQFF.

The chain couples TRBV5-1 to TRBJ2-7, with D unresolved. The CDR3 has 12 residues. The V and J ends lost 2 bases and 4 bases respectively, with 7 bases between them. Germline CDR1 SGHRS, CDR2 YFSETQ. The DNA for the CDR3 is TGCGCCAGCAGCTTATGGGGATACGAGCAGTACTTC. Encoded protein: CASSLWGYEQYF.

The chain has TRBV6-1 and TRBJ2-2; 7 bases line up with TRBD1. The junction had 14 bases not matched to a gene; V was cut back by 4 bases and J by 6 bases. CDR1 and CDR2 (germline): MNHNS, SASEGT. CDR3 length: 17 amino acids. CDR3 region: CASSANVRDRVPGELFF. Here the CDR3 DNA reads TGTGCCAGCAGTGCAAACGTTCGTGACAGGGTCCCCGGGGAGCTGTTTTTT.

This chain connects TRBV23-1 to TRBJ1-1, with TRBD1 matching 7 bases. TRBV23-1 is placed among ORFs of uncertain function. Germline trimming cut 0 bases from V and 5 bases from J; bases unmatched to any gene: 6. The CDR3 runs 15 residues. The CDR3, as DNA: TGCGCCAGCAGTCAATCTTTCGGCAGGGGGACTGAAGCTTTCTTT. Encoded protein: CASSQSFGRGTEAFF.

In its sample, this clone ranks as medium-sized. The chain joins TRBV28 to TRBJ2-4, with a weak D call TRBD2 (5 bases). The V end lost 3 bases, the J end lost 8 bases, and 11 bases lay between the germline ends. Germline CDR1 and CDR2: MDHEN and SYDVKM. This CDR3 is built from 13 residues. The CDR3 DNA reads as TGTGCCAGCAGTTTGCCGGGAATGGACATTCAGTACTTC. This translates into CASSLPGMDIQYF. Combining the CDR3 with reference TRBV28 and TRBJ2-4 gives the whole variable domain DVKVTQSSRYLVKRTGEKVFLECVQDMDHENMFWYRQDPGLGLRLIYFSYDVKMKEKGDIPEGYSVSREKKERFSLILESASTNQTSMYLCASSLPGMDIQYFGAGTRLSVL.

The chain combines TRBV27 with TRBJ1-2; 7 bases map to TRBD1. Germline V gene sequence: CDR1 MNHEY, CDR2 SMNVEV (reference sequence). The CDR3 has 13 residues. With V trimmed by 6 bases and J by 8 bases, 9 bases remained unmatched. CDR3 region: CASRLTGMGGYTF. DNA for the CDR3: TGTGCCAGCAGATTGACAGGGATGGGAGGCTACACCTTC.

V usage is TRBV6-1 and J usage is TRBJ1-5, with a tentative D call TRBD1 (5 bases). Germline V gene data show CDR1 as MNHNS and CDR2 as SASEGT. Trimming cost V 5 bases and J 6 bases, with 17 bases left between them. The CDR3 has 15 residues. The CDR3 nucleotides read TGTGCCAGCAGTCTTCGGGACCCCTGGGGTCAGCCCCAGCATTTT. It specifies CASSLRDPWGQPQHF.

J is TRBJ1-2 and V is TRBV30, with 9 bases matching TRBD1. V gave up 1 base and J gave up 2 bases; unmatched junction bases: 5. Germline V gene data show CDR1 as GTSNPN and CDR2 as SVGIG (reference sequence). The CDR3 runs to 15 residues. Here the CDR3 reads CAWSEGQGGNYGYTF. CDR3 nucleotides: TGTGCCTGGAGTGAGGGACAGGGCGGAAACTATGGCTACACCTTC.

The DNA of the CDR3 is TGTGCCTGGAGTGGCCCCCTATCCCCCTACGAGCAGTACTTC. It is translated as CAWSGPLSPYEQYF. J is TRBJ2-5 and V is TRBV30, with D unresolved. The DNA end is more similar to TRBJ2-7, so the J call may be wrong. Per germline, CDR1 GTSNPN and CDR2 SVGIG (reference sequence). CDR3 length: 14 amino acids.

This chain links TRBV7-9 with TRBJ2-7; D perhaps matches TRBD2 (5 bases). The germline V gene has CDR1 SEHNR and CDR2 FQNEAQ (reference sequence). The ends were cut back, 5 bases at V and 4 bases at J, with 12 bases in the middle. This CDR3 region has 13 residues. CDR3 residues: CASSPPGKYEQYF. As DNA, the CDR3 is TGTGCCAGCAGCCCACCGGGGAAATACGAGCAGTACTTC.

The rearrangement uses TRBV4-1 and TRBJ1-6; the D is unclear. Looked up from germline, CDR1 is MGHRA and CDR2 is YSYEKL. The ends were cut back, 1 base at V and 9 bases at J, with 4 bases in the middle. The length of the CDR3 is 12 residues. The CDR3 is CASSQASSPLHF. The CDR3 DNA reads as TGCGCCAGCAGCCAAGCAAGTTCACCCCTCCACTTT.

This chain links TRBV7-8 with TRBJ2-7; 11 bases match TRBD1. CDR1 SGHVS and CDR2 FQNEAQ come from the germline V gene. V lost 4 bases and J lost 5; bases outside the gene matches: 7. The CDR3 spans 15 residues. The CDR3 nucleotides are TGTGCCAGCAGCTCGGGACAGGGGGTAAGGCACGAGCAGTACTTC. It translates to CASSSGQGVRHEQYF.

The chain couples TRBV4-2 to TRBJ1-1, with 7 positions matching TRBD1. The germline gives CDR1 LGHNA, CDR2 YNFKEQ. V trimming: 3 bases; J trimming: 7 bases; junction bases outside the gene matches: 2. The CDR3 is made up of 12 amino acids. The CDR3 nucleotides are TGTGCCAGCAGCCAGGGGGACAGTGAAGCTTTCTTT. Protein: CASSQGDSEAFF.

V is TRBV6-1 and J is TRBJ2-5; 8 nucleotides agree with TRBD2. Germline V gene lookup returns CDR1 MNHNS and CDR2 SASEGT. This CDR3 region has 19 residues. The ends lost 2 bases at V and 5 bases at J; junction bases unmatched: 19. The CDR3 sequence: CASSERGIAGGLVEETQYF. In DNA, the CDR3 is TGTGCCAGCAGTGAACGGGGGATCGCGGGGGGCCTCGTTGAGGAGACCCAGTACTTC.

V and J are TRBV30 and TRBJ1-1; 8 bases map to TRBD1. V gave up 3 bases and J gave up 0 bases; unmatched junction bases: 6. The V gene's germline CDR1 is GTSNPN and CDR2 SVGIG (reference sequence). CDR3 length equals 15 residues. The chain's CDR3 is CAWRDRELMNTEAFF. The DNA for the CDR3 is TGTGCCTGGAGGGACAGGGAATTAATGAACACTGAAGCTTTCTTT.

The rearrangement links TRBV5-1 to TRBJ2-5; 9 nucleotides agree with TRBD1. The V and J ends lost 0 bases and 4 bases, in that order; junction bases with no gene match: 7. Looked up from germline, CDR1 is SGHRS and CDR2 is YFSETQ. The length of the CDR3 is 16 residues. CDR3 bases: TGCGCCAGCAGCTTGGACCGGGACAGGGTCACAGAGACCCAGTACTTC. As protein: CASSLDRDRVTETQYF. Looking up the rest from reference TRBV5-1 and TRBJ2-5 gives the full variable domain: KAGVTQTPRYLIKTRGQQVTLSCSPISGHRSVSWYQQTPGQGLQFLFEYFSETQRNKGNFPGRFSGRQFSNSRSEMNVSTLELGDSALYLCASSLDRDRVTETQYFGPGTRLLVL.

CDR3: CASSLTSGTMSYEQYF. CDR3 DNA: TGTGCCAGCAGTTTAACGAGCGGGACTATGTCCTACGAGCAGTACTTC. The V gene is TRBV28, the J gene TRBJ2-7; 7 nucleotides match TRBD2. The CDR3 extends over 16 amino acids. The junction had 8 bases not matched to a gene; V was cut back by 2 bases and J by 1 base. The germline gives CDR1 MDHEN, CDR2 SYDVKM.

In its sample, this clone was seen once. The chain employs TRBV7-6 and TRBJ2-3; D not certain. The CDR3 covers 16 residues. Per the germline V gene, CDR1 is SGHVS and CDR2 is FNYEAQ. Trimming removed 1 base at V and 6 bases at J, with 17 bases between. CDR3 in amino acids: CASSLGSNRRMDTQYF. In DNA form, the CDR3 reads TGTGCCAGCAGCTTAGGGTCCAACAGAAGGATGGATACGCAGTATTTT.